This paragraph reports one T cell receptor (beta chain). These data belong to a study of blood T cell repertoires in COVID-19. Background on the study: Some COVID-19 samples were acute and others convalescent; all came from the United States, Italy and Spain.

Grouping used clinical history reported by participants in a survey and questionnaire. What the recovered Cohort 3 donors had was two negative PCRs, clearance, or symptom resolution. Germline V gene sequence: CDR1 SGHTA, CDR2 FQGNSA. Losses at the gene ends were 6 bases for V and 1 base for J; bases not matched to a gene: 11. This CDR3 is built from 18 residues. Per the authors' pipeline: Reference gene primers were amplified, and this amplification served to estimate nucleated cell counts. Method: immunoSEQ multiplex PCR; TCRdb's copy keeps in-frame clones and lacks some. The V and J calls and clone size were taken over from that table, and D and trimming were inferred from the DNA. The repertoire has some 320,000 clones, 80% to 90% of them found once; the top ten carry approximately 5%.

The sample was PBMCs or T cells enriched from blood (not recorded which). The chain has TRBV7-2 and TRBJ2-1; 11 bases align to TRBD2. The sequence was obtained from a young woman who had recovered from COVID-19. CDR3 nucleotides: TGTGCCAGCAGTGGGTTAGCGGGGGGGCGTGGGTCCTACAATGAGCAGTTCTTC. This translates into CASSGLAGGRGSYNEQFF.